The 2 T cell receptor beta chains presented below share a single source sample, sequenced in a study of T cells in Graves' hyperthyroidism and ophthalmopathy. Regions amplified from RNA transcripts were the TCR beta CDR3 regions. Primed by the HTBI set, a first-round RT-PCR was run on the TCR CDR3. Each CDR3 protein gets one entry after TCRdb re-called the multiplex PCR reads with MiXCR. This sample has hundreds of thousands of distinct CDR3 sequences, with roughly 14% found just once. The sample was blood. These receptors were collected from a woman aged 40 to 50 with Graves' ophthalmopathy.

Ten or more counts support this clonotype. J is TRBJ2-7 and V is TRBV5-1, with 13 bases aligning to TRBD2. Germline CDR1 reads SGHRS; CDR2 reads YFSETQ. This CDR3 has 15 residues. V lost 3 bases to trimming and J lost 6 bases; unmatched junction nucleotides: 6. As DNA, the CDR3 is TGCGCCAGCAGCTGGACTAGCGGGAGCGCGCTCGAGCAGTACTTC. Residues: CASSWTSGSALEQYF.

This CDR3 is CASSYSGWSSYEQYF. DNA for the CDR3: TGTGCCAGCAGTTACTCAGGGTGGAGCTCCTACGAGCAGTACTTC. This chain links TRBV6-5 with TRBJ2-7; no clear D. The CDR3 loop spans 15 amino acids. V gave up 0 bases and J gave up 0 bases, with 9 bases separating them. Germline CDR1 is MNHEY and CDR2 is SVGAGI.